This section outlines one TCR beta chain sequence together with its context. Its specific antigen is unknown. Per-base qualities were not stored, and no clone one base away is much larger. The data were obtained in a study of Ad26.COV2.S vaccination and SARS-CoV-2 variants listed by TCRdb under 2021. General notes on the study: Donors in the vaccine arm were drawn from COV1001, a multicentre, randomized, double-blind, placebo-controlled phase I-IIa trial testing Ad26.COV2.S in healthy adults. Sequencing of the TCRbeta repertoire served to evaluate the specificity and breadth of SARS-CoV-2-reactive T cell receptors following Ad26.COV2.S vaccination. Investigators did not know the trial group allocation while performing experiments and assessing outcomes. Ad26.COV2.S was given intramuscularly at 5x10^10 or 1x10^11 viral particles, as a single shot or as two shots 56 days apart. A total of some 30 samples were included in the TCR-sequenced set, comprising 19 Ad26.COV2.S vaccine recipients, 5 placebo recipients and 8 SARS-CoV-2 convalescent individuals. Trial participants were randomized into five groups of five: low-dose or high-dose Ad26.COV2.S given once or twice, or placebo on both occasions.

Study-wide findings and limitations: After vaccination, substantial breadth of spike-specific CD8+ and CD4+ T cell responses was reported. Vaccine and placebo recipients had comparable non-spike TCR breadth, which fits with the vaccine containing only spike. The study was not powered to compare responses between vaccine doses or regimens. Ad26.COV2.S recipients had higher spike-specific TCR breadth than placebo recipients (P = 0.0014). The authors noted that the TCR breadth and depth analyses may have underestimated total T cell responses.

V is shortened by 0 bases, J by 7 bases, and the region joining them spans 6 bases. Spanning cysteine to phenylalanine, the CDR3 consists of 13 amino acids. The only DNA kept is the CDR3, 39 bases in frame from the first base. The CDR1 and CDR2 encoded by the germline V gene are MNHEY and SVGAGI. The immunoSEQ Assay was the method used to sequence TCRbeta CDR3 regions. After extraction, genomic DNA underwent amplification by bias-controlled multiplex PCR, followed by high-throughput sequencing. The paper's processing steps were these. Collapsing and filtering of sequences were performed to quantify the absolute abundance of each unique TCRbeta CDR3 region. Usable DNA was measured by amplifying reference genes present in all nucleated cells, and TCRbeta template counts were normalized to that usable DNA to estimate T cell fraction. Repertoire TCRs were annotated as SARS-CoV-2-specific when V gene, CDR3 amino acid sequence and J gene were exactly matched to a known reactive TCR set. The reference SARS-CoV-2 TCR set was obtained from MIRA and was filtered for enrichment in COVID-19-positive ImmuneCODE repertoires, whereby public or cross-reactive TCRs were removed. Based on the MIRA antigens, annotated TCRs were further analysed at the level of specific ORF or position within ORF. Breadth was defined as annotated unique rearrangements over total unique productive rearrangements; depth was the summed frequency of those rearrangements. Two-sided Wilcoxon rank-sum tests were used to compare TCR breadth between groups. TCRdb stores this immuneACCESS table with in-frame sequences only. Part of the clones is absent; in the studies checked, under half of the shortfall reflects unresolved V genes, and no reason is known for the rest. That table is the source of V, J and clone size, and D and trimming were worked out from the DNA. A total of roughly 460,000 clones appear in this sample, 80% to 90% of them only once. Jointly, the top ten make up around 1.6% of the sample.

What this sample's treatment or condition label stands for: approximately 18 received Ad26.COV2.S at low or high dose, single or two shots; roughly five received placebo; per-sample allocation not given. Repertoires of vaccine and placebo recipients were sequenced from samples collected on day 63 after the first injection. Between 29 July and 7 August 2020, Cohort 1b enrolled about 27 adults aged 18-55 years at one site in Boston, USA. Ad26.COV2.S was a replication-incompetent adenovirus type 26 vector expressing a prefusion-stabilized SARS-CoV-2 spike protein from the original Wuhan strain. The sequence is built from TRBV6-5 and TRBJ2-2, with the D gene too uncertain to name. The clonotype was recovered from a person between 18 and 60 years old who received the Ad26.COV2.S COVID-19 vaccine or a placebo. The sequenced sample was peripheral blood, obtained in a trial of Ad26.COV2.S vaccine versus placebo. The nucleotide sequence is given as TGTGCCAGCAGTTACTCGGGGATCGGGGAGCTGTTTTTT. It encodes CASSYSGIGELFF.